A selection of T cell receptor beta chains follows, all from one sample in a study of T cell clusters in autoimmune cytopenias. TCRdb reworked the multiplex PCR reads into one entry per CDR3 protein, no DNA. Found here are around 7,200 distinct CDR3 sequences; the top ten clones hold approximately 4.5%. The data also belong to a second study, concerning T cell repertoires in aging, cancer and after chemotherapy.

Sequenced material: peripheral blood. The source of these receptors is a human donor in good health. Each CDR3 is given with its conserved first and last residue. The listing skips clone size in some rows; elsewhere it reads once, few, many or a size class.

J gene | V gene | clone size | CDR3 protein
TRBJ1-6 | TRBV6-5 | medium-sized | CASSLNRGQDSPLHF
TRBJ2-3 | TRBV6-5 | . | CASSYGNRAPDTQYF
TRBJ2-3 | TRBV5-1 | . | CASSLSTYTDTQYF
TRBJ2-1 | TRBV30 | medium-sized | CAWSVRGGNEQFF
TRBJ1-4 | TRBV6-1 | . | CASTRTGGDEKLFF
TRBJ2-4 | TRBV6-1 | . | CASSQVGGPGKNIQYF
TRBJ2-2 | TRBV12-3/TRBV12-4 | medium-sized | CASSPIGGGGSTGELFF
TRBJ2-7 | TRBV12-3/TRBV12-4 | . | CASSLELAGGPYEQYF
TRBJ1-5 | TRBV6-5 | . | CASSLRRDNQPQHF
TRBJ2-6 | TRBV12-3/TRBV12-4 | medium-sized | CASSLPEGRAGANVLTF
TRBJ2-7 | TRBV6-6 | medium-sized | CASREWTGGTYEQYF
TRBJ2-1 | TRBV30 | . | CAWSVGWQEQFF
TRBJ1-1 | TRBV6-5 | . | CASSLQRGRGNTEAFF
TRBJ1-2 | TRBV27 | . | CASTPDGGGGYGYTF
TRBJ1-2 | TRBV19 | . | CASNKGRTGGDYGYTF
TRBJ2-1 | TRBV19 | medium-sized | CASSPARAGLSYNEQFF
TRBJ1-5 | TRBV15 | . | CATSRDLDNSNQPQHF
TRBJ2-1 | TRBV6-5 | medium-sized | CASSSSSGQQFF
TRBJ1-5 | TRBV30 | medium-sized | CAWSVGTPGSNQPQHF
TRBJ2-7 | TRBV10-2 | . | CASSESEAGGNEQYF
TRBJ2-5 | TRBV15 | medium-sized | CATSKGGDLETQYF
TRBJ2-5 | TRBV7-6 | . | CASSFVQDDWRMETQYF
TRBJ2-1 | TRBV6-5 | medium-sized | CASSRGDRETQFF
TRBJ2-1 | TRBV7-2 | . | CASSSQKREWVHEQFF
TRBJ2-5 | TRBV5-5 | medium-sized | CASSLGAGAQETQYF
TRBJ2-1 | TRBV19 | medium-sized | CASSPPGTSYNEQFF
TRBJ2-4 | TRBV6-2/TRBV6-3 | . | CAVQGLAKNIQYF
TRBJ2-7 | TRBV7-2 | . | CASSLGGQGPYEQYF
TRBJ2-5 | TRBV30 | . | CAWSRGAQETQYF
TRBJ1-1 | TRBV30 | . | CAWRRGRSAGPEAFF
TRBJ1-1 | TRBV6-6 | . | CASSWDSEAFF
TRBJ2-3 | TRBV5-6 | large | CASSLGTARSTDTQYF
TRBJ2-7 | TRBV19 | medium-sized | CAASTGGEHEQYF
TRBJ2-5 | TRBV27 | . | CASSVGLAEETQYF
TRBJ2-7 | TRBV19 | medium-sized | CASSIGDRPGYEQYF
TRBJ1-5 | TRBV6-5 | medium-sized | CASSPTGNQPQHF
TRBJ2-7 | TRBV7-2 | . | CASSLTVHGTYEQYF
TRBJ2-5 | TRBV7-9 | . | CASLVGSGAQETQYF
TRBJ2-1 | TRBV14 | . | CASSQEAERAAYNEQFF
TRBJ2-3 | TRBV6-5 | medium-sized | CASSLQGAGTDTQYF
TRBJ1-2 | TRBV19 | . | CASSLTGQGGFGYTF
TRBJ2-1 | TRBV27 | medium-sized | CASSLFNPGNEQFF
TRBJ2-3 | TRBV12-3/TRBV12-4 | medium-sized | CASSSSADTDTQYF
TRBJ2-3 | TRBV18 | . | CASSPLAGVDTQYF
TRBJ2-3 | TRBV6-1 | medium-sized | CASSEVADTQYF
TRBJ1-5 | TRBV12-3/TRBV12-4 | . | CASRYTTGQPQHF
TRBJ2-5 | TRBV5-5 | . | CASSFRRDRQQETQYF
TRBJ2-1 | TRBV6-4 | medium-sized | CASSDSTSGGGKQFF
TRBJ2-3 | TRBV5-6 | medium-sized | CASSFQADTQYF
TRBJ1-1 | TRBV6-5 | . | CASSPTLNTEAFF
TRBJ2-1 | TRBV15 | . | CATSRAGGGPYNEQFF
TRBJ2-2 | TRBV6-5 | medium-sized | CASSYRGPNTGELFF